What follows describes a single T cell receptor beta chain. The data were taken from a study of blood T cell repertoires in COVID-19. The overall study: Nucleic acid was either cDNA or gDNA, and it came from T cells, B-cell-depleted T cells, or PBMCs.

Data came from immunoSEQ multiplex PCR; TCRdb stores just in-frame clones and leaves some out. The sample yields approximately 330,000 clones, 87% seen once. There are 14 residues in the CDR3. Trimming cost V 0 bases and J 2 bases, with 8 bases left between them. CDR1 and CDR2 from the germline V gene are SGDLS and YYNGEE. The source material was peripheral blood. The receptor was isolated from a man younger than 40 with COVID-19, enrolled during active disease. The chain employs TRBV9 and TRBJ1-2; D remains unclear. The CDR3 here is CASSVAPENYGYTF. DNA for the CDR3: TGTGCCAGCAGCGTAGCTCCAGAAAACTATGGCTACACCTTC.